The source of this T cell receptor (beta chain) is a study of tumor and adjacent non-tumor tissue in lung cancer. Study summary: Patients were aged roughly 30 to 76, approximately ten men and 4 to 6 women, stage I to III. On average, productive TCRbeta reads reached some 4.2 million per sample.

The germline V gene has CDR1 SGHKS and CDR2 YYEKEE (reference sequence). This CDR3 is built from 11 residues. V lost 8 bases and J lost 8; bases outside the gene matches: 6. TCRbeta libraries were built with three rounds of nested PCR, modified from ARM-PCR. TCRdb independently ran MiXCR on the multiplex PCR reads; one entry per CDR3 protein. The sample gives about 86,000 distinct CDR3 sequences, 76% of which show up once; 21% is in the top ten. A note on this clonotype: What it binds is not known.

No cell sorting was done before RNA was extracted from the tissue. The normal lung tissue was taken more than 3 cm from the tumor edge. Study-wide findings and caveats: Patients with more diverse tumor TCRs had worse survival. In normal lung, the top 100 clones were significantly more dominant than in tumor.

The receptor comes from a woman in her fifties or sixties with non-small cell lung cancer. The J gene is TRBJ1-1, the V gene TRBV5-5; the match to TRBD1 covers 7 bases. The sample taken for sequencing was distant non-tumor lung tissue. CDR3 residues: CASIGDREAFF. The CDR3, as DNA: TGTGCCAGTATCGGGGACAGAGAAGCTTTCTTT. Variable domain in full (rest from reference TRBV5-5 and TRBJ1-1): DAGVTQSPTHLIKTRGQQVTLRCSPISGHKSVSWYQQVLGQGPQFIFQYYEKEERGRGNFPDRFSARQFPNYSSELNVNALLLGDSALYLCASIGDREAFFGQGTRLTVV.